This T cell receptor (beta chain) was obtained from a study of CD8 T cells in ankylosing spondylitis. Study-wide points: Typical of ankylosing spondylitis blood, it appeared, was a TCR beta motif of eight highly homologous variants.

TCRdb recomputed calls from the 5' RACE reads with MiXCR, one row per CDR3 protein. This sample has hundreds of thousands of distinct CDR3 sequences, with approximately 12% found just once. Concerning this clonotype: Its target is unknown. An end of the junction does not agree with germline; a read error may underlie this.

The CDR3 runs to 16 residues. Germline CDR1 SSHAT, CDR2 FNYEAQ (reference sequence). This chain connects TRBV7-7 to TRBJ2-1, with TRBD2 identical over 13 bases. The sample was blood, either unsorted or a sorted T cell fraction (not recorded which). The TCR was taken from a male donor with ankylosing spondylitis. The CDR3 region is CASSLDGLAGADEQFF. For the CDR3, the DNA is TGTGCTAGCAGCTTAGATGGACTAGCGGGAGCGGATGAGCAGTTCTTC.